The clone carrying this T cell receptor (beta chain) has more than one count but fewer than ten. The authors' processing: Scientists estimated how many nucleated cells there were by amplifying reference gene primers. The repertoire was sequenced with immunoSEQ multiplex PCR; TCRdb's copy has only in-frame clones and lacks some. V, J and clone size are those of that table, while D and trimming were read from the DNA. The sample records approximately 260,000 clones, approximately 86% being singletons. These data come from a study of blood T cell repertoires in COVID-19. Study-level background: The origin of the acute and convalescent COVID-19 samples was the United States, Italy and Spain.

The ends were cut back, 2 bases at V and 7 bases at J, with 12 bases in the middle. The CDR3 has 13 amino acids. CDR1 MNHEY and CDR2 SVGAGI come from the germline V gene. The source material was peripheral blood. This clonotype was sampled from a woman older than 75 with active or convalescent COVID-19. This sequence joins TRBV6-5 and TRBJ2-7, with TRBD2 as a possible D gene (5 bases). The CDR3 loop is CASSYQEGGEQYF. DNA for the CDR3: TGTGCCAGCAGTTACCAAGAGGGTGGGGAGCAGTACTTC.